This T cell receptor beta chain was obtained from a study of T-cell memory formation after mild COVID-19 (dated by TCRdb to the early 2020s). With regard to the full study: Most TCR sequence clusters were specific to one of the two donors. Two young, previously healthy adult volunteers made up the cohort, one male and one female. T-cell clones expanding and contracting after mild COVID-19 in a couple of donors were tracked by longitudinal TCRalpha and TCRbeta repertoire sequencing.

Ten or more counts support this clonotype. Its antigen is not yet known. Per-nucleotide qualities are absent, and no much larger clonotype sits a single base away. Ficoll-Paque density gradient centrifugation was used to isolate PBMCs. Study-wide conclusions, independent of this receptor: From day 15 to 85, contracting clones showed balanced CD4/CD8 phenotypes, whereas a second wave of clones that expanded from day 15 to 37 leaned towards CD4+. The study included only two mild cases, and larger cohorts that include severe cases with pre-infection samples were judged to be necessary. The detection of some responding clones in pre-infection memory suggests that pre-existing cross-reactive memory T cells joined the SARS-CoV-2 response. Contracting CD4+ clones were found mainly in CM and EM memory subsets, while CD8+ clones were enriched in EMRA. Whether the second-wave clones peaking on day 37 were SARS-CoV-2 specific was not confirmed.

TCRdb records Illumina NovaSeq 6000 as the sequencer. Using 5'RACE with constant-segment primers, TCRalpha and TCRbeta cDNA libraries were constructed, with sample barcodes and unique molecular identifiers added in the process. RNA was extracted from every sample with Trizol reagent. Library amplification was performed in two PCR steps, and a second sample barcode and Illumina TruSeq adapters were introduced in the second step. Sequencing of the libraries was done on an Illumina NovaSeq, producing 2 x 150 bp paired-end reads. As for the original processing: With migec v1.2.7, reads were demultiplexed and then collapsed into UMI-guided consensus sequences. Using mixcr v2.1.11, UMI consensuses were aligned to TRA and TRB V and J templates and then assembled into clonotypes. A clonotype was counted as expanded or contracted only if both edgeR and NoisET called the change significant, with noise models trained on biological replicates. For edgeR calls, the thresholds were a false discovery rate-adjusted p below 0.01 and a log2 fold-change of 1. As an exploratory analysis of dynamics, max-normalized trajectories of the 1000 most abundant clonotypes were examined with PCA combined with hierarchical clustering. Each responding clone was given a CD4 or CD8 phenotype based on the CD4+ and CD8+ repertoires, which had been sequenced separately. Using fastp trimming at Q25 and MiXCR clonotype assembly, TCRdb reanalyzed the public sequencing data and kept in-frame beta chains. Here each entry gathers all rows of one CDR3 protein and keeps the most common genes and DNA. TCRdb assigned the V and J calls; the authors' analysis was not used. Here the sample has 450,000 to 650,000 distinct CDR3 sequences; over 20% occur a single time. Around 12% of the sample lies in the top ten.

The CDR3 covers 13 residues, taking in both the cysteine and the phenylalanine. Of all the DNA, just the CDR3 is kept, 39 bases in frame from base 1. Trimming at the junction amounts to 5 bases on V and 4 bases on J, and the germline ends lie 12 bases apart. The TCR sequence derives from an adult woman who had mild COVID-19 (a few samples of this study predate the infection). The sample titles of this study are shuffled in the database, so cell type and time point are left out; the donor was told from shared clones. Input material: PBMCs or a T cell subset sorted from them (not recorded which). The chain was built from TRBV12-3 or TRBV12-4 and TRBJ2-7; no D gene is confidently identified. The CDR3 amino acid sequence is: CASSLWSAYEQYF. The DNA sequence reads TGTGCCAGCAGTCTGTGGAGCGCTTACGAGCAGTACTTC.